This TCR beta chain was sequenced during a study of cytomegalovirus exposure and HLA in healthy donors. Study information: Falling in the Caucasian-associated ancestry cluster were roughly 80% of approximately 410 genotyped donors.

The primer mix had 60 Vbeta and 13 Jbeta primers. Original handling: A later analysis tallied about 80 million unique TCR beta chains, around 10 million of them shared. The data were produced by immunoSEQ multiplex PCR, yet TCRdb's version contains in-frame clones alone and is incomplete. D and trimming come from the DNA, and the V and J calls and clone size come from that table. In the table there are about 200,000 clones, around 78% of which are singletons. Each donor's status was that of a healthy bone marrow donor. The ends were cut back, 2 bases at V and 6 bases at J, with 16 bases in the middle. The CDR3 is made up of 16 amino acids. CDR1 and CDR2 (germline): SGHDN, FVKESK.

J is TRBJ2-2 and V is TRBV14, with D tentatively TRBD1 (6 bases). The TCR sequence derives from a man aged 30-40 years in good health and CMV-seronegative. Sequencing input: PBMCs. CDR3 sequence reads: CASSQRTQGNAGELFF. CDR3 coding DNA: TGTGCCAGCAGCCAAAGAACACAGGGTAATGCCGGGGAGCTGTTTTTT.